The rows below give T cell receptor beta chains drawn from one sample of a study of blood T cell repertoires in COVID-19. TCRdb's copy holds only in-frame clones and misses some; the assay was immunoSEQ multiplex PCR. The repertoire holds about 60,000 clones, with 80% to 90% as singletons. Sequencing used peripheral blood. The receptor source for this set is a man in his forties with acute or convalescent COVID-19. The CDR3 runs from the conserved cysteine through the conserved F or W. D genes are given only for firm matches. Clone sizes are given selectively: once, few, many, or a class where the clone is expanded.

d_call: -; cdr3_length: 12; v_call: TRBV5-6; clone_size: once; j_call: TRBJ1-1; cdr3_nt: TGTGCCAGCAGCTTGGGGGCAGGCAAAGCTTTCTTT; cdr3_aa: CASSLGAGKAFF
d_call: -; cdr3_length: 13; v_call: TRBV29-1; clone_size: -; j_call: TRBJ1-2; cdr3_nt: TGCAGCGTTGAAAGGGGGGGAAACTATGGCTACACCTTC; cdr3_aa: CSVERGGNYGYTF
d_call: TRBD1; cdr3_length: 15; v_call: TRBV11-2; clone_size: -; j_call: TRBJ1-5; cdr3_nt: TGTGCCAGCAGCCCCGGGACAGGCGAACTGCAGCCCCAGCATTTT; cdr3_aa: CASSPGTGELQPQHF
d_call: -; cdr3_length: 15; v_call: TRBV4-1; clone_size: -; j_call: TRBJ1-6; cdr3_nt: TGCGCCAGCAGCCAAACAGGGTTTATGGGTTCACCCCTCCACTTT; cdr3_aa: CASSQTGFMGSPLHF
d_call: TRBD1; cdr3_length: 15; v_call: TRBV7-9; clone_size: -; j_call: TRBJ1-4; cdr3_nt: TGTGCCAGCAGCCCTACAGGGGGAACTAATGAAAAACTGTTTTTT; cdr3_aa: CASSPTGGTNEKLFF
d_call: -; cdr3_length: 15; v_call: TRBV4-1; clone_size: -; j_call: TRBJ2-5; cdr3_nt: TGCGCCAGCAGCGACCAAGTTTCCTACGGGGAGACCCAGTACTTC; cdr3_aa: CASSDQVSYGETQYF
d_call: TRBD1; cdr3_length: 16; v_call: TRBV4-1; clone_size: -; j_call: TRBJ1-5; cdr3_nt: TGCGCCAGCAGCCAAGAGGACAGGGCCGGCAATCAGCCCCAGCATTTT; cdr3_aa: CASSQEDRAGNQPQHF
d_call: -; cdr3_length: 14; v_call: TRBV7-9; clone_size: -; j_call: TRBJ1-1; cdr3_nt: TGTGCCAGCAGCTTGACAGCCTTGAACACTGAAGCTTTCTTT; cdr3_aa: CASSLTALNTEAFF
d_call: -; cdr3_length: 14; v_call: TRBV2; clone_size: -; j_call: TRBJ1-4; cdr3_nt: TGTGCCAGCAGTATGCGGAGGACTAATGAAAAACTGTTTTTT; cdr3_aa: CASSMRRTNEKLFF
d_call: -; cdr3_length: 18; v_call: TRBV7-5; clone_size: -; j_call: TRBJ2-5; cdr3_nt: TGTGCCAGAAGTCTCGGACTAGCGGCGCGCAATCCGAAAGAGACCCAGTACTTC; cdr3_aa: CARSLGLAARNPKETQYF
d_call: -; cdr3_length: 13; v_call: TRBV7-9; clone_size: -; j_call: TRBJ1-1; cdr3_nt: TGTGCCAGCAGCTTAGGGGCGAACACTGAAGCTTTCTTT; cdr3_aa: CASSLGANTEAFF
d_call: -; cdr3_length: 15; v_call: TRBV24-1; clone_size: -; j_call: TRBJ2-3; cdr3_nt: TGTGCCACCAGTGATCTGTCGGGGGGCGGGGATACGCAGTATTTT; cdr3_aa: CATSDLSGGGDTQYF
d_call: -; cdr3_length: 15; v_call: TRBV5-1; clone_size: -; j_call: TRBJ2-3; cdr3_nt: TGCGCCAGCAGCTTAACTAGCATTAGCACAGATACGCAGTATTTT; cdr3_aa: CASSLTSISTDTQYF
d_call: TRBD1; cdr3_length: 14; v_call: TRBV2; clone_size: -; j_call: TRBJ1-6; cdr3_nt: TGTGCCAGCAGGGATACAGGGGGCGCGGTACCCCTCCACTTT; cdr3_aa: CASRDTGGAVPLHF
d_call: -; cdr3_length: 11; v_call: TRBV25-1; clone_size: -; j_call: TRBJ2-7; cdr3_nt: TGTGCCAGCACCAGGACGGGGGAGCAGTACTTC; cdr3_aa: CASTRTGEQYF
d_call: -; cdr3_length: 15; v_call: TRBV11-2; clone_size: -; j_call: TRBJ2-2; cdr3_nt: TGTGCCAGCAGCTTATCCCAGGCTGGCACCGGGGAGCTGTTTTTT; cdr3_aa: CASSLSQAGTGELFF
d_call: -; cdr3_length: 13; v_call: TRBV5-1; clone_size: -; j_call: TRBJ2-7; cdr3_nt: TGCGCCAGCAGGTTGAGGAGCTCCTACGAGCAGTACTTC; cdr3_aa: CASRLRSSYEQYF
d_call: TRBD1; cdr3_length: 16; v_call: TRBV6-5; clone_size: -; j_call: TRBJ1-1; cdr3_nt: TGTGCCAGCAGTTACGGAACCCAGGGGGCTAACACTGAAGCTTTCTTT; cdr3_aa: CASSYGTQGANTEAFF
d_call: -; cdr3_length: 13; v_call: TRBV12-3/TRBV12-4; clone_size: -; j_call: TRBJ2-3; cdr3_nt: TGTGCCAGCAGTCGGACTGGGACAGATACGCAGTATTTT; cdr3_aa: CASSRTGTDTQYF
d_call: TRBD1; cdr3_length: 15; v_call: TRBV23-1; clone_size: -; j_call: TRBJ1-5; cdr3_nt: TGCGCCAGCAGGGGGACAGGGCATAGCAATCAGCCCCAGCATTTT; cdr3_aa: CASRGTGHSNQPQHF
d_call: TRBD1; cdr3_length: 13; v_call: TRBV2; clone_size: few; j_call: TRBJ2-7; cdr3_nt: TGTGCCAGCAGTGAAGCGGGACAGGGCGAGCAGTACTTC; cdr3_aa: CASSEAGQGEQYF
d_call: -; cdr3_length: 17; v_call: TRBV9; clone_size: -; j_call: TRBJ2-1; cdr3_nt: TGTGCCAGCAGCGTAGGGGGGGGCGGTAGCTCCTACAATGAGCAGTTCTTC; cdr3_aa: CASSVGGGGSSYNEQFF
d_call: -; cdr3_length: 17; v_call: TRBV2; clone_size: -; j_call: TRBJ2-5; cdr3_nt: TGTGCCAGCAGTGAAGACGGAGGGGGGGTCTATCAGGAGACCCAGTACTTC; cdr3_aa: CASSEDGGGVYQETQYF
d_call: TRBD1; cdr3_length: 14; v_call: TRBV5-8; clone_size: -; j_call: TRBJ2-7; cdr3_nt: TGTGCCAGCAGCTTAGGACAGGGGGCATACGAGCAGTACTTC; cdr3_aa: CASSLGQGAYEQYF
d_call: -; cdr3_length: 16; v_call: TRBV6-5; clone_size: -; j_call: TRBJ1-2; cdr3_nt: TGTGCCAGCAGTTACTTTGGGCAGGACAACAACTATGGCTACACCTTC; cdr3_aa: CASSYFGQDNNYGYTF
d_call: TRBD2; cdr3_length: 19; v_call: TRBV4-1; clone_size: -; j_call: TRBJ2-2; cdr3_nt: TGCGCCAGCAGCCAAGAGCTACCTGCGGGGGTCCCGGGCACCGGGGAGCTGTTTTTT; cdr3_aa: CASSQELPAGVPGTGELFF
d_call: -; cdr3_length: 13; v_call: TRBV6-4; clone_size: few; j_call: TRBJ2-2; cdr3_nt: TGTGCCAGCAGTGAAGGGGTCGGAGGGGAGCTGTTTTTT; cdr3_aa: CASSEGVGGELFF
d_call: TRBD1; cdr3_length: 13; v_call: TRBV7-7; clone_size: -; j_call: TRBJ1-4; cdr3_nt: TGTGCCAGCAGCTCCCGACAGGGGAGCAAACTGTTTTTT; cdr3_aa: CASSSRQGSKLFF
d_call: -; cdr3_length: 15; v_call: TRBV7-2; clone_size: -; j_call: TRBJ1-2; cdr3_nt: TGTGCCAGCAGCTTAGATCGAGGACAATCAGATGGCTACACCTTC; cdr3_aa: CASSLDRGQSDGYTF
d_call: TRBD1; cdr3_length: 15; v_call: TRBV6-5; clone_size: -; j_call: TRBJ2-7; cdr3_nt: TGTGCCAGCAGTTACCGAACAACAGGGGTCCACGAGCAGTACTTC; cdr3_aa: CASSYRTTGVHEQYF
d_call: -; cdr3_length: 14; v_call: TRBV18; clone_size: -; j_call: TRBJ1-3; cdr3_nt: TGTGCCAGCTCACTCGGGCCCGGCCGGGAAACCATATATTTT; cdr3_aa: CASSLGPGRETIYF
d_call: -; cdr3_length: 12; v_call: TRBV24-1; clone_size: -; j_call: TRBJ1-1; cdr3_nt: TGTGCCACCCAGCTCTCGACGGGTGAAGCTTTCTTT; cdr3_aa: CATQLSTGEAFF
d_call: -; cdr3_length: 10; v_call: TRBV20-1; clone_size: once; j_call: TRBJ1-1; cdr3_nt: TGCAGTGCTAGAGATAGCGAAGCTTTCTTT; cdr3_aa: CSARDSEAFF
d_call: -; cdr3_length: 16; v_call: TRBV10-2; clone_size: once; j_call: TRBJ1-1; cdr3_nt: TGCGCCAGCAGTGAGTCCCAGGGGTGGGCGAACACTGAAGCTTTCTTT; cdr3_aa: CASSESQGWANTEAFF
d_call: TRBD1; cdr3_length: 15; v_call: TRBV4-1; clone_size: -; j_call: TRBJ2-3; cdr3_nt: TGCGCCAGCAGCCCGGGACAGGGGAACACAGATACGCAGTATTTT; cdr3_aa: CASSPGQGNTDTQYF
d_call: TRBD1; cdr3_length: 11; v_call: TRBV20-1; clone_size: -; j_call: TRBJ1-2; cdr3_nt: TGCAGTGCCATACAGGGGTCGGGCTACACCTTC; cdr3_aa: CSAIQGSGYTF
d_call: TRBD2; cdr3_length: 17; v_call: TRBV23-1; clone_size: -; j_call: TRBJ2-5; cdr3_nt: TGCGCCAGCAGTCAATCAAACCCAGCGGGGGGGCTAGAGACCCAGTACTTC; cdr3_aa: CASSQSNPAGGLETQYF
d_call: -; cdr3_length: 14; v_call: TRBV4-1; clone_size: -; j_call: TRBJ2-7; cdr3_nt: TGCGCCAGCAGCCAAGACAGGGGCCCCTACGAGCAGTACTTC; cdr3_aa: CASSQDRGPYEQYF
d_call: -; cdr3_length: 12; v_call: TRBV9; clone_size: -; j_call: TRBJ1-1; cdr3_nt: TGTGCCAGCGGGGACACCAACACTGAAGCTTTCTTT; cdr3_aa: CASGDTNTEAFF
d_call: -; cdr3_length: 15; v_call: TRBV2; clone_size: -; j_call: TRBJ1-4; cdr3_nt: TGTGCCAGCAGATGGAGGGTAGCAACTAATGAAAAACTGTTTTTT; cdr3_aa: CASRWRVATNEKLFF
d_call: TRBD1; cdr3_length: 15; v_call: TRBV19; clone_size: -; j_call: TRBJ2-7; cdr3_nt: TGTGCCAGTCATCCCACAGGGGGCGACCCTAGGGAGCAGTACTTC; cdr3_aa: CASHPTGGDPREQYF
d_call: -; cdr3_length: 13; v_call: TRBV5-1; clone_size: once; j_call: TRBJ2-5; cdr3_nt: TGCGCCAGCAGCGGCGACTCCCAAGAGACCCAGTACTTC; cdr3_aa: CASSGDSQETQYF
d_call: TRBD2; cdr3_length: 15; v_call: TRBV4-2; clone_size: -; j_call: TRBJ2-1; cdr3_nt: TGTGCCAGCAGCCCTGGGGGGGTGACCTACAATGAGCAGTTCTTC; cdr3_aa: CASSPGGVTYNEQFF
d_call: TRBD1; cdr3_length: 19; v_call: TRBV5-8; clone_size: -; j_call: TRBJ2-6; cdr3_nt: TGTGCCAGCAGCTACGGAGGACAGGCCGAAAGCTCTGGGGCCAACGTCCTGACTTTC; cdr3_aa: CASSYGGQAESSGANVLTF
d_call: -; cdr3_length: 14; v_call: TRBV30; clone_size: -; j_call: TRBJ1-5; cdr3_nt: TGTGCCTGGAGTGTACTTGGGGGGGATCAGCCCCAGCATTTT; cdr3_aa: CAWSVLGGDQPQHF
d_call: TRBD1; cdr3_length: 16; v_call: TRBV5-1; clone_size: -; j_call: TRBJ2-2; cdr3_nt: TGCGCCAGCAGCTCGATAACAGGGGATGGGACCGGGGAGCTGTTTTTT; cdr3_aa: CASSSITGDGTGELFF
d_call: TRBD2; cdr3_length: 14; v_call: TRBV4-1; clone_size: -; j_call: TRBJ2-7; cdr3_nt: TGCGCCAGCAGCCAAGCGGGGGGGCCTTACGAGCAGTACTTC; cdr3_aa: CASSQAGGPYEQYF
d_call: TRBD2; cdr3_length: 17; v_call: TRBV14; clone_size: -; j_call: TRBJ2-4; cdr3_nt: TGTGCCAGCAGCCCCGGGAGACTAGCGGGGGGGATGGACATTCAGTACTTC; cdr3_aa: CASSPGRLAGGMDIQYF
d_call: -; cdr3_length: 14; v_call: TRBV11-2; clone_size: once; j_call: TRBJ1-6; cdr3_nt: TGTGCCAGCAGCTTAGAAGCAGGGCGGCCACCCCTCCACTTT; cdr3_aa: CASSLEAGRPPLHF
d_call: -; cdr3_length: 17; v_call: TRBV9; clone_size: -; j_call: TRBJ2-4; cdr3_nt: TGTGCCAGCAGCGTAGGTGACACGGGGATAGCCAAAAACATTCAGTACTTC; cdr3_aa: CASSVGDTGIAKNIQYF